This TCR beta chain was captured by sequencing in a study of T cell clonotyping in hematopoietic cell transplantation. Whole-study context: Cytoreduction preceded collection of pretransplant recipient samples.

The time point was: recipient sample about 28 days before transplant, after cytoreduction. Study findings and constraints: After transplant, recipient diversity fell while pathologically expanded clonotypes grew through day 180. Few recipient clonotypes overlapped donors; over 95% were de novo at given depth. Graft donor and pretransplant recipient Inverse Simpson Index values predicted broader posttransplant TCR diversity.

Notes on this clone: The target antigen is unknown.

TCRdb keeps only in-frame clones here, not all; method: immunoSEQ multiplex PCR. The sample lists roughly 49,000 clones, 86% seen once, with 5.9% in the top ten. V lost 0 bases and J lost 3; bases outside the gene matches: 4. The CDR3 totals 17 residues. The germline CDR1 and CDR2 sequences are SGHNT and YYREEE (reference sequence). Sample: peripheral blood mononuclear cells, taken before stem cell transplant. The chain combines TRBV5-4 with TRBJ2-3, with 13 bases aligning to TRBD2. The clonotype was recovered from a man in his sixties with biphenotypic leukemia. Some clones in this sample may be carry-over from other donors' samples. The CDR3 protein is CASSLGLTSGRTDTQYF. The DNA for the CDR3 is TGTGCCAGCAGCTTGGGGCTGACTAGCGGGAGGACAGATACGCAGTATTTT.